This paragraph covers one TCR beta chain sequence. Its target is not known. This sample was included in a study of OX40 agonist ivuxolimab in advanced cancers. Across the study: A male proportion of under 90% was recorded, with mean age about 62 years and range about 20 to 79. Prior therapy, whether anti-PD-1, anti-PD-L1 or anti-CTLA-4, was allowed, and 30% to 40% had some.

The ends were cut back, 7 bases at V and 8 bases at J, with 14 bases in the middle. CDR1 is MNHNS and CDR2 is SASEGT in the germline V gene. This CDR3 contains 13 residues. TCRdb's copy holds only in-frame clones and misses some; the assay was immunoSEQ multiplex PCR. Among 50,000 to 70,000 clones, around 81% were seen once, and the ten largest hold 2.5% to 3%. Study-wide points: Researchers report that CD8+ T cells had, on average, more expanded clones than CD4+. Partly responding patients at 0.1-3.0 mg/kg showed some of the smallest clonal expansion.

Specimen: CD4+ or CD8+ T cells sorted from blood, collected in a trial of the OX40 agonist ivuxolimab. The chain links TRBV6-1 to TRBJ1-4; weak D call: TRBD1 (5 bases). The clonotype originates from an adult with an advanced solid tumor such as melanoma, head and neck, liver or kidney cancer. CDR3 DNA: TGTGCCAGCAAGGATCCAGGGTACGAAAAACTGTTTTTT. Protein product: CASKDPGYEKLFF.